This T cell receptor (beta chain) was captured in a study of OX40 agonist ivuxolimab in advanced cancers. Findings of the study overall: In the expanded peripheral T cells, antigen specificity was never determined. Partial responders at 0.1-3.0 mg/kg showed near-lowest clonal expansion. Some nonresponders additionally presented with little normalized T-cell clonal expansion.

Assay used: immunoSEQ multiplex PCR; TCRdb lists only in-frame clones, some missing. The top ten clones hold roughly a tenth of a sample with about 29,000 clones, more than 85% of them seen once. About this clone: Antigen unknown.

This receptor was obtained from an adult with an advanced solid tumor such as melanoma, head and neck, liver or kidney cancer. Sequencing was performed on CD4+ or CD8+ T cells sorted from blood, taken in a trial of the OX40 agonist ivuxolimab.

The CDR3 reads CASSIGSGQGAGNTIYF. CDR3 sequence (DNA): TGTGCCAGTAGTATAGGCTCGGGACAGGGAGCTGGAAACACCATATATTTT. The chain couples TRBV19 to TRBJ1-3; 9 bases match TRBD1. J lost 2 bases, V lost 1 base, and 6 bases had no gene match. The CDR3 consists of 17 residues. CDR1 and CDR2 (germline): LNHDA, SQIVND (reference sequence).